The rows below give T cell receptor beta chains drawn from one sample of a study of Graves' ophthalmopathy and Graves' hyperthyroidism. Via MiXCR, TCRdb re-called the multiplex PCR reads, giving one row per CDR3 protein. The sample yields 300,000 to 400,000 distinct CDR3 sequences, 17% seen once. Input material: peripheral blood. Receptors were obtained from an adult woman with stable Graves' hyperthyroidism. Each CDR3 is given with its conserved first and last residue. A D gene is named only where the DNA matches it firmly. Clone size, where shown, is once, few, many, or a class for clones that have expanded.

d_call j_call v_call clone_size cdr3_aa cdr3_nt
- TRBJ2-7 TRBV20-1 many CSAREGGIRYEQYF TGCAGTGCTAGAGAAGGCGGAATCCGCTACGAGCAGTACTTC
TRBD2 TRBJ2-7 TRBV28 many CASSFLGSGRSYEQYF TGTGCCAGCAGTTTCTTAGGTAGCGGGAGATCCTACGAGCAGTACTTC
- TRBJ2-7 TRBV28 many CAITPIWTDEHYEQYF TGTGCCATTACCCCCATTTGGACTGACGAACACTACGAGCAGTACTTC
- TRBJ2-7 TRBV13 many CASSLGRGTYAYEQYF TGTGCCAGCAGCTTAGGGCGGGGTACCTACGCCTACGAGCAGTACTTC
- TRBJ2-5 TRBV5-1 few CASSATGEGETKYF TGCGCCAGCAGCGCTACAGGGGAGGGCGAGACCAAGTACTTC
TRBD2 TRBJ2-7 TRBV7-2 many CASSLSTSVTYEQYF TGTGCCAGCAGCTTAAGCACTAGCGTTACCTACGAGCAGTACTTC
- TRBJ1-5 TRBV20-1 few CSARDGGPSNQPQHF TGCAGTGCTAGAGATGGGGGTCCTAGCAATCAGCCCCAGCATTTT
- TRBJ1-2 TRBV11-2 many CASSLGAGARTGYTF TGTGCCAGCAGCTTGGGGGCAGGGGCCCGGACAGGCTACACCTTC
- TRBJ2-7 TRBV28 many CASSPQLETYEQYF TGTGCCAGCAGTCCGCAACTCGAAACCTACGAGCAGTACTTC
- TRBJ2-6 TRBV30 many CAWSTPVSGANVLTF TGTGCCTGGAGTACGCCGGTCTCTGGGGCCAACGTCCTGACTTTC
- TRBJ2-7 TRBV30 many CARFSPQAYEQYF TGTGCCCGGTTCTCGCCACAGGCCTACGAGCAGTACTTC
TRBD1 TRBJ1-5 TRBV6-2/TRBV6-3 - CASSWTGWQPQHF TGTGCCAGCTCCTGGACAGGTTGGCAGCCCCAGCATTTT
TRBD1 TRBJ1-3 TRBV2 many CASSFTGASGNTIYF TGTGCCAGCAGTTTTACAGGGGCGTCTGGAAACACCATATATTTT
- TRBJ1-2 TRBV28 many CASSRQVASRGYTF TGTGCCAGCAGCAGACAGGTTGCGAGTCGTGGCTACACCTTC